This T cell receptor beta chain stems from a study of response to subunit inactivated influenza vaccine. This clonotype was counted between two and nine times. The V gene's germline CDR1 is SGHAT and CDR2 FQNNGV. Trimming removed 3 bases from V and 7 bases from J, with 10 bases in between. CDR3 length equals 14 residues. TCRdb re-analysed the RT-PCR reads in MiXCR, keeping a single row per CDR3 protein. The sample lists around 190,000 distinct CDR3 sequences, approximately 14% seen once, with about 28% in the top ten. The chain carries TRBV11-2 and TRBJ1-6; D not certain. The sample here was CD8+ T cells sorted from PBMCs, taken about 5 days after vaccination. The TCR was taken from a man aged 50 or older who received an inactivated influenza vaccine. Here the CDR3 reads CASSFGVGNSPLHF. The CDR3 DNA is TGTGCCAGCAGCTTCGGGGTTGGGAATTCACCCCTCCACTTT.